Reported below is one T cell receptor (beta chain). Sequencing used immunoSEQ multiplex PCR; TCRdb keeps in-frame clones, though not all of them. The data hold roughly 7,200 clones, with roughly nine tenths observed a single time. This sample was taken from a study of blood T cell repertoires in COVID-19. About the research overall: Sample material is recorded as cDNA or gDNA derived from T cells, B-cell-depleted T cells, or PBMCs.

Germline-derived CDR1 and CDR2 are SGHVS and FQNEAQ. The CDR3 has 19 residues. J lost 5 bases, V lost 4 bases, and 21 bases had no gene match. This TCR came from a man between 65 and 85 years old with active COVID-19. The sequencing sample was made of peripheral blood. The genes are TRBV7-8 and TRBJ2-7, with TRBD1 identical over 9 bases. The CDR3 region has the DNA TGTGCCAGCAGCTCAATCCTAAGCCTGACGGGACAGGGAGATGACGAGCAGTACTTC. It encodes CASSSILSLTGQGDDEQYF.